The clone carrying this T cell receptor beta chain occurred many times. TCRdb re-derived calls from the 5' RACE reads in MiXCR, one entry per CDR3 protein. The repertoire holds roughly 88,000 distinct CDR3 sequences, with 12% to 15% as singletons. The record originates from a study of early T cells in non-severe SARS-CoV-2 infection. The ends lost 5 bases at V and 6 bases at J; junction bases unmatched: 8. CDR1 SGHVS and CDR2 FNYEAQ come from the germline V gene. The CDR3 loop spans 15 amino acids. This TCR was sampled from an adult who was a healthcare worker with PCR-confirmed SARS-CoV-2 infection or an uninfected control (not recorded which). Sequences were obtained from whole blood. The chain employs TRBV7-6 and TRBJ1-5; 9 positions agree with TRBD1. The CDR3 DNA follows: TGTGCCAGCAGCCAAAGACAGGGGGAGGGTCAGCCCCAGCATTTT. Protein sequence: CASSQRQGEGQPQHF.